The 19 T cell receptor beta chains listed next were all sequenced from one sample in a study of CD8 T cells in Susac syndrome (dated by TCRdb to the late 2010s). Receptor libraries were prepared by the immunoSEQ multiplex PCR assay. RNA was extracted using the RNeasy kit, and about 0.5 to 1 microgram was reverse transcribed with random hexamers. TCRdb took the public reads, trimmed them with fastp at Q25, ran MiXCR for clone calling and kept in-frame beta chains. Each entry is one CDR3 protein sequence, shown with its most common DNA and genes. The sample profile shows around 270,000 distinct CDR3 sequences; 75% to 85% of them were found once. The top ten constitute roughly 0.22% of the sample. Sequencing was carried out using CD8+ T cells from PBMCs. The receptor source for this set is a human donor with multiple sclerosis.

This clonotype was picked up a small number of times. At one end, the junction sequence differs from germline, possibly due to a read error. This chain links TRBV12-3 or TRBV12-4 with TRBJ2-4, with 9 bases identical to TRBD2. CDR3 length: 17 residues. CDR3 nucleotides: TGTGCTAGCAGTTGGGGGGCTGCGGGAGGGCCTCCCAACATTCAGTACTTC. It yields the protein CASSWGAAGGPPNIQYF.

The gene calls are TRBV5-4 and TRBJ1-1, with a tentative D call TRBD1 (5 bases). The V and J ends lost 4 bases and 0 bases respectively, with 25 bases between them. The length of the CDR3 is 19 residues. CDR1 is SGHNT, CDR2 YYREEE, per germline (reference sequence). The CDR3 reads CASSPRGSDTQRLNTEAFF. In nucleotides, the CDR3 is TGTGCCAGCAGCCCCCGGGGGTCGGACACACAAAGATTGAACACTGAAGCTTTCTTT.

The CDR3 DNA reads TGTGCCAGCAGCCTTAGCGGGGCCGCAGATACGCAGTATTTT. This sequence encodes CASSLSGAADTQYF. The chain employs TRBV11-3 and TRBJ2-3; 8 nucleotides line up with TRBD2. The CDR3 runs to 14 residues. Per germline, CDR1 SGHNT and CDR2 YENEEA. Trimming at V came to 5 bases and at J to 4 bases, leaving 5 bases not matched to a gene. The full variable domain, with the rest looked up from reference TRBV11-3 and TRBJ2-3, is EAGVVQSPRYKIIEKKQPVAFWCNPISGHNTLYWYLQNLGQGPELLIRYENEEAVDDSQLPKDRFSAERLKGVDSTLKIQPAELGDSAVYLCASSLSGAADTQYFGPGTRLTVL.

The chain couples TRBV6-5 to TRBJ2-1; 7 bases map to TRBD2. Per germline, CDR1 MNHEY and CDR2 SVGAGI. Trimming cost V 5 bases and J 4 bases; bases outside gene matches: 5. The CDR3 extends over 14 amino acids. The CDR3 here is CASSPGLEYNEQFF. The CDR3 nucleotides are TGTGCCAGCAGTCCCGGACTAGAATACAATGAGCAGTTCTTC.

This rearrangement joins TRBV25-1 to TRBJ2-7; 8 bases line up with TRBD1. V shed 8 bases, J shed 3 bases, and the junction held 9 bases outside the gene matches. Germline CDR1 and CDR2: MGHDK and SYGVNS. The CDR3 contains 14 residues. For the CDR3, the DNA is TGTGCCAGCTCGGAGTCAGGGGGCCTCTACGAGCAGTACTTC. Translated, it gives CASSESGGLYEQYF.

The CDR3 DNA reads as TGTGCCAGCACTCCGACAGCGGGCTCCTACAATGAGCAGTTCTTC. Translation gives CASTPTAGSYNEQFF. V is TRBV28 and J is TRBJ2-1; tentative D call: TRBD2 (6 bases). Germline V gene sequence: CDR1 MDHEN, CDR2 SYDVKM. The V end lost 7 bases, the J end lost 0 bases, and 13 bases lay between the germline ends. This CDR3 region has 15 residues.

The chain combines TRBV24-1 with TRBJ1-1; the D gene is possibly TRBD1 (6 bases). V was clipped by 2 bases and J by 0 bases, with 9 bases between them. The CDR3 covers 15 residues. Germline V gene sequence: CDR1 KGHDR, CDR2 SFDVKD. The DNA for the CDR3 is TGTGCCACCAGTGATTCAGGGGTTATGAACACTGAAGCTTTCTTT. It encodes CATSDSGVMNTEAFF.

The J gene is TRBJ2-3, the V gene TRBV27; D possibly matches TRBD1 or TRBD2 (5 bases each). Germline loops: CDR1 MNHEY, CDR2 SMNVEV (reference sequence). This CDR3 region has 13 residues. Trimming took off 2 bases at V and 8 bases at J, with 11 bases between the two ends. CDR3 DNA sequence: TGTGCCAGCAGTTTACTTAAGGGGAGTACGCAGTATTTT. It codes for CASSLLKGSTQYF.

This clonotype was detected once. V gene TRBV2 combines with J gene TRBJ2-3; D not resolved. V was trimmed by 4 bases and J by 6 bases, leaving 17 bases between them. From germline, CDR1 is SNHLY and CDR2 FYNNEI. This CDR3 is 15 amino acids long. CDR3 DNA: TGTGCCAGCAGTGCTAGGCTCCAAGAAGGTGATACGCAGTATTTT. It translates to CASSARLQEGDTQYF.

This chain uses TRBV7-9 with TRBJ1-5, with D perhaps TRBD1 (6 bases). The germline gives CDR1 SEHNR, CDR2 FQNEAQ (reference sequence). The length of the CDR3 is 14 residues. The V end lost 8 bases, the J end lost 2 bases, and 13 bases lay between the germline ends. CDR3 sequence (DNA): TGTGCCAGCGGAGGGGGTACGGGCAATCAGCCCCAGCATTTT. Its protein product is CASGGGTGNQPQHF.

The gene calls are TRBV12-5 and TRBJ2-1; 7 bases agree with TRBD2. The CDR3 totals 18 residues. J was trimmed by 3 bases and V by 6 bases; bases with no gene match: 17. Germline V gene data show CDR1 as LGHNT and CDR2 as FRNRAP. This CDR3 is CASGNTGAGSYLYNEQFF. The CDR3 nucleotides are TGTGCTAGTGGAAATACAGGAGCGGGGTCCTACCTCTACAATGAGCAGTTCTTC.

With regard to this clonotype: One junction end does not reproduce the germline sequence, and a read error may be involved. This CDR3 reads CASSFGVYNEQFF. For the CDR3, the DNA is TGTGCTAGCAGCTTCGGGGTTTACAATGAGCAGTTCTTC. The chain carries TRBV7-7 and TRBJ2-1; the D gene is possibly TRBD2 (5 bases). Looked up from germline, CDR1 is SSHAT and CDR2 is FNYEAQ (reference sequence). CDR3 length: 13 residues.

This chain uses TRBV4-3 with TRBJ2-1; 11 bases fit TRBD2. CDR3 length: 18 residues. After removal of 0 bases from V and 0 bases from J, the junction contained 4 bases not matched to a gene. Per germline, CDR1 LGHNA and CDR2 YSLEER. CDR3 sequence: CASSQDVAGGGSYNEQFF. The CDR3, as DNA: TGCGCCAGCAGCCAAGATGTAGCGGGAGGGGGCTCCTACAATGAGCAGTTCTTC.

This chain connects TRBV6-5 to TRBJ1-6, with D unresolved. Germline V gene data show CDR1 as MNHEY and CDR2 as SVGAGI. The V end lost 5 bases, the J end lost 11 bases, and 10 bases lay between the germline ends. The CDR3 covers 12 residues. CDR3 sequence reads: CASSPRVAPLHF. The CDR3 DNA is TGTGCCAGCAGTCCCCGGGTGGCACCCCTCCACTTT.

This clonotype was seen a handful of times. The rearrangement uses TRBV27 and TRBJ2-7; D may be TRBD1 or TRBD2 (5 bases each). The CDR3 loop spans 15 amino acids. CDR1 and CDR2 from the germline V gene are MNHEY and SMNVEV (reference sequence). V was pared by 1 base and J by 4 bases, with 14 bases between. In DNA form, the CDR3 reads TGTGCCAGCAGTTTATACCCCGGGGCGAGTTACGAGCAGTACTTC. Its translation: CASSLYPGASYEQYF.

CDR3 loop: CASSSPVWGRTSGVSEYF. Written as DNA, the CDR3 is TGTGCCAGCAGCTCACCCGTTTGGGGTAGGACTAGCGGGGTTTCGGAGTATTTT. The chain is built from TRBV7-8 and TRBJ2-3, with TRBD2 matching 12 bases. Germline CDR1 SGHVS, CDR2 FQNEAQ. J was trimmed by 13 bases and V by 4 bases; bases with no gene match: 21. This CDR3 has 18 amino acids.

The chain is built from TRBV29-1 and TRBJ2-1; 8 bases map to TRBD2. J gave up 6 bases and V 4 bases, and 8 bases lay outside the gene matches. This CDR3 has 14 amino acids. CDR1 is SQVTM, CDR2 ANQGSEA, per germline. CDR3 sequence: CSVVLAGRGNEQFF. The CDR3 DNA reads TGCAGCGTTGTCTTAGCGGGAAGGGGCAATGAGCAGTTCTTC.

The gene calls are TRBV7-9 and TRBJ2-7; 9 bases map to TRBD2. The trim removed 2 bases at V and 0 bases at J, leaving 8 bases unmatched. Germline CDR1 is SEHNR and CDR2 is FQNEAQ (reference sequence). This CDR3 region has 17 residues. CDR3 amino acids: CASSLHQTSGLSYEQYF. DNA for the CDR3: TGTGCCAGCAGCTTACACCAGACTAGCGGCCTCTCCTACGAGCAGTACTTC.

The table lists this clonotype with a few counts. This chain's CDR3 is CASSLGDRSSYEQYF. For the CDR3, the DNA is TGTGCCAGCAGTTTGGGGGACAGGAGCTCCTACGAGCAGTACTTC. The chain couples TRBV12-3 or TRBV12-4 to TRBJ2-7, with 8 nucleotides matching TRBD1. The V gene end was trimmed by 3 bases and the J gene end by 0 bases; junction bases not matched to a gene: 4. The CDR3 is made up of 15 amino acids.